This T cell receptor (beta chain) is from a study of cytomegalovirus exposure and HLA in healthy donors. Study-wide results and caveats: Subsequent analysis revealed that first-cohort TCR clusters tended to co-occur in the approximately 120 validation repertoires. Most TCR sequences were seen very rarely across donors, but some public TCRs occurred in many.

The CDR3 is made up of 15 amino acids. Germline loops: CDR1 SGHRS, CDR2 YFSETQ. V lost 4 bases and J lost 3, with 13 bases in between. Sequencing was performed with immunoSEQ multiplex PCR; in TCRdb, only in-frame clones are kept and a portion is missing. Here the sample spans about 110,000 clones, roughly 86% being singletons. As concerns this clone: Its specificity is not known.

The source is a woman between 18 and 29 years old in good health and CMV-seropositive. Sequencing was performed on PBMCs. The rearrangement joins TRBV5-1 to TRBJ2-2, with D possibly being TRBD1 (6 bases). The CDR3 DNA sequence: TGCGCCAGCAGCCCGAATACAGGGTACACCGGGGAGCTGTTTTTT. Translation gives CASSPNTGYTGELFF.